This is a list of T cell receptor beta chains from one sample in a study of T cells after yellow fever vaccination. MiXCR, applied by TCRdb to the 5' RACE reads, yields one record per CDR3 protein. In the table there are a few hundred thousand distinct CDR3 sequences, approximately 19% of which are singletons. The starting material was PBMCs, obtained before the yellow fever booster vaccination. Receptors originate from a man aged 18 to 29 who received the YFV17D yellow fever vaccine. CDR3s leave out the opening cysteine and the closing phenylalanine or tryptophan.

CDR3 protein	V gene	J gene
ASSLGDRLNQPQH	TRBV13	TRBJ1-5
ASTTGGFYGYT	TRBV2	TRBJ1-2
ASSQDRPTGGSPLH	TRBV4-3	TRBJ1-6
ASSYRGVGSPLH	TRBV6-5	TRBJ1-6
ASSQGSDRKISYEQY	TRBV4-2	TRBJ2-7
SARDTYGYT	TRBV20-1	TRBJ1-2
ASSYSRVPQPQH	TRBV6-2/TRBV6-3	TRBJ1-5
ASSGDAGSYGYT	TRBV6-1	TRBJ1-2
SVGTGDTEAF	TRBV29-1	TRBJ1-1
ASSYAVGERNNEQF	TRBV2	TRBJ2-1
ASSLAGGRRYEQY	TRBV7-9	TRBJ2-7
ASSPQGARTEAF	TRBV7-2	TRBJ1-1
ASSILGTGELF	TRBV6-5	TRBJ2-2
ASSQDSAMNTEAF	TRBV4-3	TRBJ1-1
ASSDHGNQETQY	TRBV2	TRBJ2-5
ASSELRGSYNEQF	TRBV25-1	TRBJ2-1
ASRVLGILTEAF	TRBV6-5	TRBJ1-1
AISGTDSYNEQF	TRBV10-3	TRBJ2-1
SVGQSSGNTTY	TRBV29-1	TRBJ1-3
ASILPRNTIY	TRBV7-9	TRBJ1-3
ASSPSRTIYGYT	TRBV6-5	TRBJ1-2
SARGSDSPLH	TRBV20-1	TRBJ1-6
AISDDRNTEAF	TRBV10-3	TRBJ1-1
ASSLGGMGQTGELF	TRBV27	TRBJ2-2
ASRTTSWETQY	TRBV6-5	TRBJ2-5
ASSPYGGRGRDTEAF	TRBV4-2	TRBJ1-1
ASSPRTAFGYEQY	TRBV7-2	TRBJ2-7
ASSYGVSSYNEQF	TRBV6-5	TRBJ2-1
SAWVNTEAF	TRBV20-1	TRBJ1-1
ASSPGHTSGTDTQY	TRBV7-2	TRBJ2-3
ASSVQGADYGYT	TRBV9	TRBJ1-2
ASSTDSYGYT	TRBV19	TRBJ1-2
ASSEARRGITDTQY	TRBV25-1	TRBJ2-3
SARGTGGRTDTQY	TRBV20-1	TRBJ2-3
ASSTGQGVNQPQH	TRBV12-3/TRBV12-4	TRBJ1-5
SAPSGTYTDTQY	TRBV20-1	TRBJ2-3
ASSLWAGPYEQY	TRBV7-6	TRBJ2-7
ASSQWTGTEDSGANVLT	TRBV4-2	TRBJ2-6
ASSQLTGVQPQH	TRBV4-3	TRBJ1-5
ASSLYGLEAF	TRBV7-2	TRBJ1-1
ASSFLNSVYGYT	TRBV12-3/TRBV12-4	TRBJ1-2
ASTLGSSGYNEQF	TRBV7-2	TRBJ2-1
ASSLGAGGNSPLH	TRBV11-2	TRBJ1-6
AISPREAGANVLT	TRBV10-3	TRBJ2-6
SADTGGNYGYT	TRBV20-1	TRBJ1-2
ASSGQSYGYT	TRBV6-5	TRBJ1-2
SARAGVLKTQY	TRBV20-1	TRBJ2-5
SAAQSGSGTDTQY	TRBV20-1	TRBJ2-3